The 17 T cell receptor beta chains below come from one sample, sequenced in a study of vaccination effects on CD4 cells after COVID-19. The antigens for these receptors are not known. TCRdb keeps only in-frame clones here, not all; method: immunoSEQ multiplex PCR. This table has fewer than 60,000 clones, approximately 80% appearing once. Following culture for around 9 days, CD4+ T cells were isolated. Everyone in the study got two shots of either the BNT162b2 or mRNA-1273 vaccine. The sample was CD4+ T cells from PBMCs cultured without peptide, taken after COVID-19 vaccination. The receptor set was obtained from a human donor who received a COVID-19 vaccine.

CDR3 loop: CASSQVTSENEQFF. CDR3 DNA sequence: TGTGCCAGCAGCCAAGTGACTAGCGAGAATGAGCAGTTCTTC. The V gene is TRBV3-1 (or the pseudogene TRBV3-2), the J gene TRBJ2-1; 8 nucleotides agree with TRBD2. The V and J ends lost 1 base and 7 bases, in that order; junction bases with no gene match: 3. Germline assignment: CDR1 LGHDT and CDR2 YNNKEL (reference sequence). The CDR3 has 14 amino acids.

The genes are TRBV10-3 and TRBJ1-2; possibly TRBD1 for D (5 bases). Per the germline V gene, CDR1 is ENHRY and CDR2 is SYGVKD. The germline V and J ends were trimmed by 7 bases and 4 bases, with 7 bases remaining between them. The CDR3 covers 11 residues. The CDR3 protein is CAIMGTYGYTF. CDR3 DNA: TGTGCCATCATGGGGACCTATGGCTACACCTTC.

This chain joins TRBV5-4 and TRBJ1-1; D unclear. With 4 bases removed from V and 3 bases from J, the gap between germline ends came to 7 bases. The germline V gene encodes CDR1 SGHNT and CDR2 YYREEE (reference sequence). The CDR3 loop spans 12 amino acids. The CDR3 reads CASSSGDTEAFF. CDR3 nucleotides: TGTGCCAGCAGCAGCGGGGACACTGAAGCTTTCTTT.

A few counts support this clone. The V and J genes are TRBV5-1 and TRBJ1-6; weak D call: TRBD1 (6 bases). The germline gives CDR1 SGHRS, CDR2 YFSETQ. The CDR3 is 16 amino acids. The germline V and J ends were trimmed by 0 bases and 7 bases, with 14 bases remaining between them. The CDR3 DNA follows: TGCGCCAGCAGCTTGGAGCCAGGGGTGAGGAATTCACCCCTCCACTTT. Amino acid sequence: CASSLEPGVRNSPLHF.

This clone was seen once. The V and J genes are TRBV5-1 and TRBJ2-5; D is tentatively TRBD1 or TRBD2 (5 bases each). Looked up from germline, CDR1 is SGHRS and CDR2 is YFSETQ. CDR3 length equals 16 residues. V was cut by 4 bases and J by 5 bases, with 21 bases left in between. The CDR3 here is CASSLGPRVGKETQYF. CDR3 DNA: TGCGCCAGCAGCCTGGGACCCAGGGTGGGGAAGGAGACCCAGTACTTC. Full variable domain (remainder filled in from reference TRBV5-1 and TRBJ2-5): KAGVTQTPRYLIKTRGQQVTLSCSPISGHRSVSWYQQTPGQGLQFLFEYFSETQRNKGNFPGRFSGRQFSNSRSEMNVSTLELGDSALYLCASSLGPRVGKETQYFGPGTRLLVL.

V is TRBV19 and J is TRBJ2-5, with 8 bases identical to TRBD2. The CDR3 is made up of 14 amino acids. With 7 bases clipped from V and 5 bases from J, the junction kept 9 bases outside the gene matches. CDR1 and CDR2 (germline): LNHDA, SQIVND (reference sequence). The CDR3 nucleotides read TGTGCCAGTAATAGTCGGGGGGGCGAGGAGACCCAGTACTTC. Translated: CASNSRGGEETQYF.

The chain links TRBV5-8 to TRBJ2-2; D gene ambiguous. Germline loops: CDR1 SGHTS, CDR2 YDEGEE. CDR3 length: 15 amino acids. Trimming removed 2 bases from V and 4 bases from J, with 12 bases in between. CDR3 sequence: CASSLDGRSTGELFF. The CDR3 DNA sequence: TGTGCCAGCAGCTTAGACGGTCGTAGCACCGGGGAGCTGTTTTTT.

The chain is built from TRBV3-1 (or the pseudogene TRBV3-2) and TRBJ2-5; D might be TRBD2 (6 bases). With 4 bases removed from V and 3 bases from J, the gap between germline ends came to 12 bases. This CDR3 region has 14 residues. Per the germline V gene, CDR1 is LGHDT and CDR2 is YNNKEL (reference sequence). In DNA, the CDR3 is TGTGCCAGCAGCCCACTAGCTCCGAAAGAGACCCAGTACTTC. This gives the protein CASSPLAPKETQYF.

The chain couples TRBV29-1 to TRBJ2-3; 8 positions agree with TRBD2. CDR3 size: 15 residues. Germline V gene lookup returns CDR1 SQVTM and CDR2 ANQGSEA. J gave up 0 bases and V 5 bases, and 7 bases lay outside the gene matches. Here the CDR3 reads CSVWERETSTDTQYF. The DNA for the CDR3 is TGCAGCGTTTGGGAGCGGGAGACTAGCACAGATACGCAGTATTTT.

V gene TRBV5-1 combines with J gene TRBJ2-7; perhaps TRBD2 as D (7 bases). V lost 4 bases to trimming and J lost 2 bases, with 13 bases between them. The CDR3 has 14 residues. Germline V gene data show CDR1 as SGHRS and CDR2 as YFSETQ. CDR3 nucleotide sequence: TGCGCCAGCAGCCCCCAGGGGACTACCTACGAGCAGTACTTC. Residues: CASSPQGTTYEQYF.

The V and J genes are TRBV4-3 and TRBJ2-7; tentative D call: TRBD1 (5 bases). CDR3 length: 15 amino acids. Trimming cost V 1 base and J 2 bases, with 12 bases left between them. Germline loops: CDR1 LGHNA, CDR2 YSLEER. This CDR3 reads CASSQAAGSTYEQYF. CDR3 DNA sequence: TGCGCCAGCAGCCAAGCGGCAGGGTCTACCTACGAGCAGTACTTC.

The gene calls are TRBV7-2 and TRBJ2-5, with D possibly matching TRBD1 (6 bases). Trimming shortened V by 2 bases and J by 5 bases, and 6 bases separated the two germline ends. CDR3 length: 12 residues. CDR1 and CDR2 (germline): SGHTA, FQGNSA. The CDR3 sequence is CASSLRGETQYF. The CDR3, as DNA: TGTGCCAGCAGCTTAAGGGGGGAGACCCAGTACTTC.

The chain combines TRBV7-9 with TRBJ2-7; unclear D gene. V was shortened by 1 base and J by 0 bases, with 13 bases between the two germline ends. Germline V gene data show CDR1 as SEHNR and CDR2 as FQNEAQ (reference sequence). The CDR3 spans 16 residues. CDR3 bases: TGTGCCAGCAGCTTAGTAGGACGGAACTTCTCCTACGAGCAGTACTTC. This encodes CASSLVGRNFSYEQYF.

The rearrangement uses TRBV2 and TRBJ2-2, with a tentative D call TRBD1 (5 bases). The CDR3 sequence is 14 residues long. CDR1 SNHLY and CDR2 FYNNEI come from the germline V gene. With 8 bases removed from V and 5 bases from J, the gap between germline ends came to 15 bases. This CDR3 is CASEQGPRTGELFF. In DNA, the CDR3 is TGTGCCAGCGAGCAGGGCCCAAGGACCGGGGAGCTGTTTTTT.

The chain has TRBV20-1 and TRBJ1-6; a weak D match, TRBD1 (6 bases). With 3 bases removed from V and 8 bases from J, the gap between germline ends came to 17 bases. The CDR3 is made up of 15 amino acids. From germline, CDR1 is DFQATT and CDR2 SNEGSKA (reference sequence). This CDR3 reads CSASMGGARDSPLHF. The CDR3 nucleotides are TGCAGTGCTAGTATGGGGGGGGCGCGGGATTCACCCCTCCACTTT.

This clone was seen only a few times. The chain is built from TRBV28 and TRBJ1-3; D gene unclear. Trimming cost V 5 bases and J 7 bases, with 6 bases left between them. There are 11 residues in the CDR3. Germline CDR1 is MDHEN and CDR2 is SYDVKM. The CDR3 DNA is TGTGCCAGCAGTAACGATAACACCATATATTTT. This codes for CASSNDNTIYF.

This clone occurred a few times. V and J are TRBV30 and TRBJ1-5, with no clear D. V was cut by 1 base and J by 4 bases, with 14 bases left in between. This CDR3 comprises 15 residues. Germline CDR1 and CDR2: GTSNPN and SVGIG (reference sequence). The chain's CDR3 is CAWSGASTRNQPQHF. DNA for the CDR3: TGTGCCTGGAGTGGCGCTTCGACGAGAAATCAGCCCCAGCATTTT. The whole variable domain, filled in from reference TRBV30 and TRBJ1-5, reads SQTIHQWPATLVQPVGSPLSLECTVEGTSNPNLYWYRQAAGRGLQLLFYSVGIGQISSEVPQNLSASRPQDRQFILSSKKLLLSDSGFYLCAWSGASTRNQPQHFGDGTRLSIL.